This TCR beta chain stems from a study of cytomegalovirus exposure and HLA in healthy donors (dated 2017 in TCRdb). Regarding the research as a whole: According to an earlier analysis of 550 to 700 of the donors, about 180 million T cells yielded 100 million or so unique TCR beta sequences and 276 Gb of sequence data. A later analysis re-analyzed previously published TCR beta repertoires from 500 to 700 donors and added high-resolution HLA genotyping to study TCR occurrence patterns. Besides the first cohort of roughly 700 subjects, a separate validation cohort made up of around 120 different subjects was used. Four or five DR-DQ haplotypes were handled as single units for association and clustering, since linkage in the cohort was strong. The study combined high-throughput TCR immunosequencing, statistical association of individual TCRs with disease status, and machine learning to predict cytomegalovirus infection status. Rather than drawing on any new phenotypic data, the later analysis identified candidate immune exposures from TCR beta sequences and the way those sequences occurred across donors. An earlier analysis of 587 of the donors applied high-throughput TCR beta sequencing to assess whether each TCR beta V gene segment acted as functional or pseudogenic. Of the approximately 400 genotyped donors, 81% were placed in the genetic ancestry cluster associated with self-reported Caucasian donors. On average, around 200,000 unique TCR beta nucleotide sequences were sequenced per donor among some 420 genotyped donors of the cohort, with roughly 18% of those sequences being non-productive. The study aimed to test whether signatures of past pathogen exposure could be identified by cataloging public T cell receptors. A later genetic analysis used genome-wide SNP genotypes for about three fifths of the 666 donors, treating that subset as a discovery cohort. The number of donors typed differed by locus, with about 629-640 for A, B, C, DRB1 and DQB1, around 500 for DQA1, 600 to 610 for DPA1, and 400 to 490 for DPB1. An early release covering 550 to 650 HLA-typed donors comprised about 320 gigabases of sequencing data and some 79 million unique TCR sequences. Class I and class II HLA loci were covered by the typing at four-digit resolution. Alongside the repertoire data, information on donor age, sex, ethnicity and CMV serostatus was compiled. The study used immunosequencing to profile the T cell repertoires of about 670 subjects and linked those repertoires to cytomegalovirus serostatus. Every repertoire in the discovery cohort had been generated on one and the same sequencing platform.

Library preparation was by the immunoSEQ multiplex PCR assay. The multiplex PCR relied on a mix of 60 forward primers for TCR Vbeta segments and 13 reverse primers for TCR Jbeta segments. The CDR3 region of rearranged TCR beta genes was amplified from genomic DNA with a multiplex PCR assay. The Illumina HiSeq System was used to sequence the amplified TCR beta libraries as 87-base-pair reads. The published analysis was carried out like this. A later analysis tallied 75 million to 95 million unique TCR beta chains across the 610 or so repertoires, and approximately 12 million of those chains were shared by two or more donors. A nearest-neighbor algorithm error-corrected the raw reads and collapsed the reads into unique sequences, merging closely related sequences to remove PCR and sequencing errors. To assign V, D and J gene segments, CDR3 sequences were aligned to IMGT reference sequences. Each retained sequence needed at least a six-nucleotide match to both a V gene segment and a J gene segment. Rearrangements were classified as productive when the CDR3 lacked stop codons and remained in frame with V and J, and all other rearrangements were classified as non-productive. Following IMGT convention, CDR3 was defined as the stretch from the second conserved V-encoded cysteine up to the conserved J-encoded phenylalanine. Sequences without an unambiguous match to a single V gene segment were excluded from the earlier analysis of a few hundred of the donors. An earlier analysis of 450 to 650 of the donors called V segments functional above 56.7% productive rearrangements and segregating when the between-donor standard deviation exceeded 5%. A statistical classification framework was built to diagnose cytomegalovirus status from the catalog of TCR beta chain sequences. In a later analysis, V and J genes were assigned by comparing TCR nucleotide sequences against IMGT/GENE-DB human TR gene sequences. Using the TCRdist pipeline, a later analysis assigned CDR3 sequences along with most-parsimonious VDJ recombination scenarios. In a later analysis, each TCR beta chain was defined by its CDR3 amino acid sequence together with its V-gene family, and reads without a unique V-gene family were excluded. As a way to deal with suspected cross-contamination and a sequencing artifact, a later analysis dropped roughly 620 nucleotide sequences that were highly shared and had low generation probability. In a later analysis, a clonal expansion index for each public chain was calculated from normalized within-repertoire ranks of inferred template counts. In a later analysis, generation probabilities were computed with a VDJ recombination model fitted to out-of-frame rearrangements, and the resulting probabilities were checked against IGoR. In a later analysis, hypergeometric tests were used to score TCR-TCR, TCR-HLA and TCR-CMV co-occurrence, with a repertoire-size bias correction applied to TCR pairs. In a later analysis, false discovery rates were estimated by permuting HLA or CMV assignments 20 times. In a later analysis, co-occurring TCRs were grouped with DBSCAN, and TCRdist sequence similarity was added when clustering was performed within HLA-allele-positive subsets. Repertoires with fewer than 30,000 or more than 120,000 public chains, plus five repertoires with anomalous nucleotide sharing, were excluded from co-occurrence clustering. Drawn from immuneACCESS, this table holds only the in-frame rearrangements with V and J called that TCRdb kept. Clones are partly lost; checked studies trace under half to an unresolved V gene and leave the rest unexplained. The V and J calls and the clone size are those of that table, but D and trimming were determined from the DNA. The sample records 100,000 to 150,000 clones, 10% to 13% of which are singletons. 4.6% of the sample lies in the top ten.

The investigation overall reported the following: The 87-base-pair reads could not distinguish some IMGT-functional V segments, including TRBV6-2 and TRBV6-3, so those segments were excluded. A further reported finding was that TCR beta sequences accurately predicted the HLA-A and HLA-B alleles for most subjects in the first cohort. A later analysis found that most CMV-associated TCR beta chains appeared HLA-restricted, with HLA associations seemingly driven largely by CMV exposure. The study listed 150 to 200 TCR beta chains as associated with cytomegalovirus. This cohort had only TCR beta chains sequenced, and the lack of alpha or paired-chain data limited which features could be detected. Correlated functional status among segregating V segments might reflect linkage disequilibrium, but an unknown experimental factor could not be ruled out. Immune exposure information for the cohort was limited to CMV serostatus. An association between a missense DCLRE1C variant and V-gene and J-gene trimming of TCR beta chains was found in a later genetic analysis and replicated in an independent cohort. The presence/absence analyses assumed that sequencing depth was roughly uniform across donors, and that assumption may not be true. Because HLA typing was missing for some donors at each locus, association tests included only the typed subset. According to a later analysis, parvovirus B19, influenza, CMV and Epstein-Barr virus appeared linked to several top co-occurrence clusters. While some public TCRs were present in many individuals, most TCR sequences turned up only very rarely across donors. An earlier analysis of 587 of the donors showed that most TCR beta V segments appeared in productive rearrangements either about 90% or about 30% of the time, which broadly matched IMGT annotations. In a later genetic analysis, fewer N-insertions in productive TCRs were reported among donors in an Asian-associated ancestry cluster than the roughly 700-donor mean. In a later analysis, the rate of TCR association differed among HLA loci, with DRB1 alleles having the most associated TCRs and HLA-C alleles having the fewest. Specific HLA alleles were associated with 15,000 to 20,000 TCR beta sequences at a false discovery rate of 0.05 in a later analysis. The authors suggested that the approach could potentially be generalized to other disease states and immunological phenotypes. In vitro tests confirmed that three of the cytomegalovirus-associated TCR beta chains recognize cytomegalovirus antigens. Compared with equally common non-associated chains, HLA-associated TCR beta chains in a later analysis were more clonally expanded and had lower generation probabilities. Assigning TCR associations to individual alleles was difficult when HLA alleles, especially DR and DQ, strongly co-occurred. The classifier was reported to diagnose cytomegalovirus status with high specificity and sensitivity in both the original cohort and the validation cohort. A group of highly shared sequence variants was considered likely to be a technical artifact of the sequencing pipeline. Because counts were too low, around 18 rarely observed V segments, including chromosome 9 orphons, were left out of the earlier analysis of 500 to 650 of the donors.

With regard to this clone: Its antigen target is currently unknown. The input lacks base qualities; no much larger clone sits a single base away.

The cohort was made up of about 610 healthy bone marrow donors. At the time of sampling, all cohort members were nominally healthy, though unrecorded immune exposures were likely present. The donor was CMV seropositive and belonged to the group of 250 to 350 seropositive cohort members. A peripheral blood sample was collected from each donor, and TCR beta sequencing was performed on peripheral blood mononuclear cells. The Qiagen DNeasy Blood Extraction Kit was used to extract genomic DNA from the blood cell samples. V is cut back by 1 base and J by 0 bases, with 5 bases in the junction unmatched. The CDR3, from cysteine to phenylalanine, totals 16 residues. Only the CDR3 region is kept as DNA, spanning 48 bases read in frame from base 1. From a lookup of the germline V gene, CDR1 and CDR2 are SGHRS and YFSETQ.

This TCR derives from a young woman in good health and CMV-seropositive. Sequencing was done on a sample of PBMCs. The chain links TRBV5-1 with TRBJ2-3; TRBD2 agrees with 7 junctional bases. The CDR3 in this case is CASSLWGGPSTDTQYF. The nucleotide sequence reads as follows: TGCGCCAGCAGCTTGTGGGGAGGGCCTAGCACAGATACGCAGTATTTT.